This TCR beta chain originates from a study of blood T cell repertoires in COVID-19. Turning to the study itself: In each case, the material was cDNA or gDNA derived from T cells, B-cell-depleted T cells, or PBMCs.

This clone has a handful of counts. Original data processing: Amplification from reference gene primers served as the basis for estimated nucleated cell counts. Measured with immunoSEQ multiplex PCR; TCRdb has only the in-frame clones, and not every one. Clone size and V and J calls were adopted from that table, with D and trimming inferred from the DNA. The sample carries around 250,000 clones, approximately 87% recorded once. Looked up from germline, CDR1 is SGHNT and CDR2 is YYREEE (reference sequence). The V gene lost 4 bases and the J gene lost 4 bases, with 17 bases spanning the gap. The CDR3 covers 15 residues.

The sequencing input was peripheral blood. The TCR sequence derives from a man in his 60s with acute or convalescent COVID-19. V is TRBV5-4 and J is TRBJ1-1, with D unclear. Here the CDR3 reads CASSPASVLATEAFF. In DNA, the CDR3 is TGTGCCAGCAGCCCCGCGAGTGTACTTGCCACTGAAGCTTTCTTT.